This T cell receptor beta chain was observed in a study of T cells in Graves' hyperthyroidism and ophthalmopathy. Findings and caveats of the study: Ophthalmopathy was told apart from stable hyperthyroidism by a 13 V-J model.

With V trimmed by 6 bases and J by 2 bases, 6 bases remained unmatched. The length of the CDR3 is 15 residues. This clonotype was picked up many times. What it binds is unknown. TCR beta CDR3 region amplification was performed from RNA transcripts. First-round RT-PCR targeting the TCR CDR3 was performed with the HTBI primer set. TCRdb reprocessed the multiplex PCR reads via MiXCR and lists one record per CDR3 protein. In the table there are approximately 510,000 distinct CDR3 sequences, roughly 20% of which are singletons. The sample consisted of blood. The clonotype was recovered from a man younger than 35 with Graves' hyperthyroidism. The J gene is TRBJ2-7, the V gene TRBV12-3 or TRBV12-4; TRBD1 aligns across 11 bases. For the CDR3, the DNA is TGTGCCAGCAGAAGAAAGGGACAGGGGGCCTACGAGCAGTACTTC. This codes for CASRRKGQGAYEQYF.